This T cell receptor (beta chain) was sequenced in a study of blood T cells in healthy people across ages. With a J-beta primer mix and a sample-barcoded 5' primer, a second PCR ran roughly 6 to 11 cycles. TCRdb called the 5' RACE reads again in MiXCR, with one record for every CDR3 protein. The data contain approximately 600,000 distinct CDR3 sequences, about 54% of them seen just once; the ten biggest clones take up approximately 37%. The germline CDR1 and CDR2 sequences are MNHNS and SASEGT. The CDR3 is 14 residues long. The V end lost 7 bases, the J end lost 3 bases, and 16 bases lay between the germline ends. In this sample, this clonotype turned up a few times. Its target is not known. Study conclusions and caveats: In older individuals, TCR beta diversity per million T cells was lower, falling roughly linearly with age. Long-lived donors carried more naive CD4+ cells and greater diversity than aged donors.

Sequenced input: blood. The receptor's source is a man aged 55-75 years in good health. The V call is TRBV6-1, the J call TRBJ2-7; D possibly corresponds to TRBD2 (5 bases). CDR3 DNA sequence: TGTGCCAGCACTACTGGGGAGACCTACTACGAGCAGTACTTC. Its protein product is CASTTGETYYEQYF.